This T cell receptor beta chain was obtained from a study of CD8 T cells in Susac syndrome. Random hexamers were used to reverse transcribe an amount of roughly 0.5 to 1 ug RNA. Amplification of TCR beta CDR3 was carried out by immunoSEQ multiplex PCR, which covered 54 Vbeta and 13 Jbeta segments. TCRdb reprocessed the immunoSEQ multiplex PCR reads with MiXCR, giving one entry per CDR3 protein. The sample lists under 250,000 distinct CDR3 sequences; just over 90% were seen once. The CDR3 spans 13 residues. V was clipped by 5 bases and J by 7 bases; unmatched bases: 5. Germline CDR1 GTSNPN, CDR2 SVGIG (reference sequence). Sequencing of TCR beta was performed on blood CD8+ T cells and on blood CD4+ T cells. In contrast to the negatively isolated CD8+ and CD4+ T cells, TEMRA cells were FACS-enriched.

The receptor comes from a human donor with multiple sclerosis. Sequenced material: CD4+ T cells from PBMCs. This chain uses TRBV30 with TRBJ2-5; 12 bases align to TRBD1. The DNA for the CDR3 is TGTGCCTGGGGGGACAGGGGGCAGGGGACCCAGTACTTC. Translating gives CAWGDRGQGTQYF.